The clone carrying this T cell receptor beta chain occurred a few times. No antigen is known for it. The sample belongs to a study of CD8 T cells in ankylosing spondylitis. Broader study findings: A motif of fewer than ten highly homologous TCR beta variants was seen as apparently characteristic of ankylosing spondylitis blood.

The germline V gene encodes CDR1 LGHNA and CDR2 YNFKEQ. The CDR3 runs 15 residues. The V and J ends lost 2 bases and 10 bases, in that order; junction bases with no gene match: 3. TCRdb re-called the 5' RACE reads through MiXCR, storing one row per CDR3 protein. The sample yields around 430,000 distinct CDR3 sequences, 17% seen once. Sequenced sample: blood, either unsorted or a sorted T cell fraction (not recorded which). The chain has TRBV4-2 and TRBJ2-1; 15 bases match TRBD2. This receptor was taken from a male donor with ankylosing spondylitis. CDR3 in amino acids: CASSQPGLAGGEQFF. In nucleotides, the CDR3 is TGTGCCAGCAGCCAACCGGGACTAGCGGGAGGCGAGCAGTTCTTC.